This is a list of T cell receptor beta chains from one sample in a study of blood T cell repertoires in COVID-19. Generated by immunoSEQ multiplex PCR, the TCRdb table keeps only in-frame clones and is missing some. The data hold about 81,000 clones, with 88% observed a single time. The material sequenced was peripheral blood. Every receptor here comes from a man between 65 and 79 years old with acute or convalescent COVID-19. Each CDR3 is given with its conserved first and last residue. A D gene is named only where the DNA matches it firmly. The size entry is marked missing in some rows and otherwise reads once, few, many or a size class.

size,J,V,D,CDR3,DNA
-,TRBJ2-1,TRBV6-2/TRBV6-3,TRBD2,CASSNLGLAPRNEQFF,TGTGCCAGCAGCAACCTCGGACTAGCACCCCGGAATGAGCAGTTCTTC
-,TRBJ2-1,TRBV5-1,-,CASSLSGGVYNEQFF,TGCGCCAGCAGCTTGTCGGGGGGCGTATACAATGAGCAGTTCTTC
-,TRBJ1-1,TRBV7-2,-,CASSLVGGRHDGTEAFF,TGTGCCAGCAGCTTAGTGGGAGGACGTCACGACGGGACTGAAGCTTTCTTT
-,TRBJ2-7,TRBV13,TRBD1,CASSLRGTGGSYEQYF,TGTGCCAGCAGCTTAAGGGGGACAGGGGGCTCCTACGAGCAGTACTTC
-,TRBJ1-3,TRBV18,-,CASSIGTPTSSGNTIYF,TGTGCCAGCTCAATCGGGACTCCTACCTCCTCTGGAAACACCATATATTTT
once,TRBJ1-3,TRBV19,TRBD1,CASNGQGIGNTIYF,TGTGCCAGTAATGGACAGGGGATAGGAAACACCATATATTTT
-,TRBJ1-2,TRBV4-3,-,CASSQDRVHGYTF,TGCGCCAGCAGCCAAGACAGGGTCCATGGCTACACCTTC
-,TRBJ1-2,TRBV6-5,TRBD1,CASSPDRVSYGYTF,TGTGCCAGCAGCCCGGACAGGGTTTCATATGGCTACACCTTC
-,TRBJ2-3,TRBV19,TRBD1,CASSRGQGAFTDTQYF,TGTGCCAGTAGTAGAGGACAGGGGGCTTTCACAGATACGCAGTATTTT
-,TRBJ2-1,TRBV3-1/TRBV3-2,TRBD2,CASSQTGTSGSGEQFF,TGTGCCAGCAGCCAAACTGGGACTAGCGGTTCAGGTGAGCAGTTCTTC
-,TRBJ2-1,TRBV11-3,-,CASSLDRVSPQFF,TGTGCCAGCAGCTTAGATCGGGTGTCTCCACAGTTCTTC
-,TRBJ1-1,TRBV5-1,-,CASTLAYGQPDGRAFF,TGCGCCAGCACCCTTGCTTACGGACAGCCCGACGGTAGGGCTTTCTTT
-,TRBJ2-1,TRBV3-1/TRBV3-2,TRBD2,CASSQAGRAPYNEQFF,TGTGCCAGCAGCCAAGCCGGGAGGGCCCCCTACAATGAGCAGTTCTTC
-,TRBJ2-1,TRBV20-1,-,CSASAGLSSYNEQFF,TGCAGTGCTAGTGCGGGTCTATCTTCCTACAATGAGCAGTTCTTC
-,TRBJ2-7,TRBV5-5,TRBD2,CASSFAPTSGRPYEQYF,TGTGCCAGCAGCTTCGCCCCCACTAGCGGGAGGCCCTACGAGCAGTACTTC
-,TRBJ2-2,TRBV18,TRBD2,CASSPREASNTGELFF,TGTGCCAGCTCACCTCGGGAGGCTTCGAACACCGGGGAGCTGTTTTTT
-,TRBJ1-1,TRBV6-5,TRBD1,CASSYVEGGEAFF,TGTGCCAGCAGTTACGTAGAAGGGGGCGAAGCTTTCTTT
-,TRBJ2-1,TRBV5-1,-,CASSLAPRESYNEQFF,TGCGCCAGCAGCTTAGCCCCCCGCGAATCCTACAATGAGCAGTTCTTC
-,TRBJ2-2,TRBV6-4,TRBD1,CASRLTGAGELFF,TGTGCCAGCAGATTGACAGGGGCCGGGGAGCTGTTTTTT
-,TRBJ2-3,TRBV20-1,TRBD1,CSATRDRQYF,TGCAGTGCTACCCGGGACAGGCAGTATTTT
once,TRBJ1-2,TRBV3-1/TRBV3-2,TRBD1,CASSQRKGTVGNYGYTF,TGTGCCAGCAGCCAACGCAAGGGGACAGTTGGTAACTATGGCTACACCTTC
once,TRBJ1-6,TRBV6-2/TRBV6-3,TRBD1,CASSYLGQGANSPLHF,TGTGCCAGCAGTTACCTTGGGCAGGGGGCTAATTCACCCCTCCACTTT
once,TRBJ2-2,TRBV7-2,-,CASSNRGYGTGELFF,TGTGCCAGCAGCAATAGGGGTTACGGCACCGGGGAGCTGTTTTTT
-,TRBJ2-7,TRBV6-6,-,CASSSTELSYEQYF,TGTGCCAGCAGCTCGACAGAATTGTCCTACGAGCAGTACTTC
-,TRBJ1-1,TRBV9,-,CASSPRQAMNTEAFF,TGTGCCAGCAGCCCTCGACAGGCCATGAACACTGAAGCTTTCTTT
-,TRBJ2-1,TRBV11-2,-,CASSLDRLDEQFF,TGTGCCAGCAGCTTAGATCGACTGGATGAGCAGTTCTTC
-,TRBJ2-2,TRBV7-9,TRBD2,CASSLGKREGRTGELFF,TGTGCCAGCAGCTTAGGGAAGCGGGAGGGCCGCACCGGGGAGCTGTTTTTT
-,TRBJ1-2,TRBV28,-,CASSSLEAVTGYTF,TGTGCCAGCTCCTCCCTCGAGGCAGTCACTGGCTACACCTTC
-,TRBJ2-2,TRBV5-1,TRBD1,CASSLESPGQGVGELFF,TGCGCCAGCAGCTTGGAAAGTCCGGGACAGGGCGTCGGGGAGCTGTTTTTT
few,TRBJ1-2,TRBV28,TRBD1,CASSPRGWAGGSGDYGYTF,TGTGCCAGCAGCCCCCGAGGGTGGGCAGGGGGCTCGGGTGACTATGGCTACACCTTC
-,TRBJ1-3,TRBV28,TRBD1,CASSPSTGIGGNTIYF,TGTGCCAGCAGTCCCTCGACAGGGATCGGTGGAAACACCATATATTTT
-,TRBJ1-5,TRBV7-9,TRBD1,CASSQGQLQPQHF,TGTGCCAGCAGCCAGGGACAGCTCCAGCCCCAGCATTTT
-,TRBJ2-1,TRBV7-2,TRBD2,CATDTGTRYHEQFF,TGTGCCACCGACACCGGGACTAGATACCATGAGCAGTTCTTC
once,TRBJ1-3,TRBV5-8,-,CASSLPAPGGNTIYF,TGTGCCAGCAGCCTACCGGCGCCAGGTGGAAACACCATATATTTT
-,TRBJ2-1,TRBV6-5,TRBD2,CASSPPGGVNEQFF,TGTGCCAGCAGCCCGCCCGGGGGGGTAAATGAGCAGTTCTTC
-,TRBJ2-3,TRBV12-3/TRBV12-4,-,CASSFLVGHTQYF,TGTGCCAGCAGTTTCTTAGTGGGCCATACGCAGTATTTT
-,TRBJ2-5,TRBV7-3,TRBD2,CASSTGLGGETQYF,TGTGCCAGCAGCACGGGACTAGGAGGGGAGACCCAGTACTTC